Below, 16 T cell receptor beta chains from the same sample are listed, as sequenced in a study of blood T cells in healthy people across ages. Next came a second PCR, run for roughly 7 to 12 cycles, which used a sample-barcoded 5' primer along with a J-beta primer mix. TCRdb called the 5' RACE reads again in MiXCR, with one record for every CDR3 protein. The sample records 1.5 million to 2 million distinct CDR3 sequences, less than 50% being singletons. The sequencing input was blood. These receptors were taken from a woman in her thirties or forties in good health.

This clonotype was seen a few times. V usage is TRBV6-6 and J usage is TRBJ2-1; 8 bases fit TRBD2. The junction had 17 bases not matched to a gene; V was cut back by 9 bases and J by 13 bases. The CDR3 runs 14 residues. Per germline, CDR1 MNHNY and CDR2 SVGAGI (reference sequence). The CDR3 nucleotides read TGTGCCAGTCGGGTTGAACGGGGGGGTGAGACCCAGTTCTTC. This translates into CASRVERGGETQFF.

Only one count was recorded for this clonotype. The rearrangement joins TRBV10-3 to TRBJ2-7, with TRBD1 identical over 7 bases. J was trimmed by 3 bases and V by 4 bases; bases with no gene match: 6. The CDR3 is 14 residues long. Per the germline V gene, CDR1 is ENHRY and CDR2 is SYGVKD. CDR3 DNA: TGTGCCATCAGTGGAGATTCAGGGGGCTACGAGCAGTACTTC. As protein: CAISGDSGGYEQYF.

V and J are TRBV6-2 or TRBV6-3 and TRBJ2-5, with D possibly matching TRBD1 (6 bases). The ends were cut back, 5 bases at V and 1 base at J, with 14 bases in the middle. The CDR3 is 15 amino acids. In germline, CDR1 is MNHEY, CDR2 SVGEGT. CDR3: CASSKGQIAQETQYF. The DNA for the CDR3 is TGTGCCAGCAGTAAAGGACAGATAGCCCAAGAGACCCAGTACTTC.

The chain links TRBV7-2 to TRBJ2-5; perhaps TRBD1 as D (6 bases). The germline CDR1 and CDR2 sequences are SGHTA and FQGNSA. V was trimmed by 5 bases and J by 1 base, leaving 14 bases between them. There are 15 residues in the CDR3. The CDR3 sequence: CASSPTGTIQETQYF. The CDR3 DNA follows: TGTGCCAGCAGCCCCACCGGGACAATCCAAGAGACCCAGTACTTC.

The CDR3 nucleotides read TGTGCCAGCAGCTCTAGACTAGCGGGGGCTCAAGAGACCCAGTACTTC. Encoded protein: CASSSRLAGAQETQYF. The chain is built from TRBV7-9 and TRBJ2-5, with 12 bases that match TRBD2. The CDR3 is 16 amino acids. V dropped 4 bases and J dropped 2; count of bases not matched to a gene: 5. Germline CDR1 reads SEHNR; CDR2 reads FQNEAQ (reference sequence).

DNA for the CDR3: TGCAGTGCTAGACGACAGTTCTCCTACGAGCAGTACTTC. Translating it yields CSARRQFSYEQYF. V is TRBV20-1 and J is TRBJ2-7; weak D call: TRBD1 (5 bases). Per the germline V gene, CDR1 is DFQATT and CDR2 is SNEGSKA (reference sequence). The CDR3 length is 13 residues. V lost 2 bases and J lost 0, with 8 bases in between.

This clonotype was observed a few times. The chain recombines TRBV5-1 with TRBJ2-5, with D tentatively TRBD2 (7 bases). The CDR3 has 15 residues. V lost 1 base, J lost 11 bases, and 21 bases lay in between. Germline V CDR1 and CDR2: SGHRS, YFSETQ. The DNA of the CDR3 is TGCGCCAGCAGCTTGAGGGGGGGAACGTTGAATGAGCAGTACTTC. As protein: CASSLRGGTLNEQYF.

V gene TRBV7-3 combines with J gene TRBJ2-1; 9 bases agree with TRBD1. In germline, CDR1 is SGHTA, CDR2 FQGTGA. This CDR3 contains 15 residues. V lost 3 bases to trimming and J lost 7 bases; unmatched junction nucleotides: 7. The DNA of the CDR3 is TGTGCCAGCAGCTTGACAGGGGGTGGTGAGAATGAGCAGTTCTTC. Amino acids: CASSLTGGGENEQFF.

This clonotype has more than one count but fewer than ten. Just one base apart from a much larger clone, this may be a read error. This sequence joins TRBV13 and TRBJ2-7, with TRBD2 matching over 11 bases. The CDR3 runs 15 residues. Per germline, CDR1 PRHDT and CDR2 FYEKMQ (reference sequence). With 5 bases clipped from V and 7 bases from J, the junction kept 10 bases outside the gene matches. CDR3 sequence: CASSPSGGTYNEQYF. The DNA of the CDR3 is TGTGCCAGCAGCCCTAGCGGGGGGACCTACAATGAGCAGTACTTC.

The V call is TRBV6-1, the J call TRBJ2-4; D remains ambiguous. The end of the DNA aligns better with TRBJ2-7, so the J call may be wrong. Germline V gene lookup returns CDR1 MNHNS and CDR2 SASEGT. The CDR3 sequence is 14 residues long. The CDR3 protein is CASSETALPYEQYF. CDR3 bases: TGTGCCAGCAGTGAGACGGCATTGCCCTACGAGCAGTACTTC.

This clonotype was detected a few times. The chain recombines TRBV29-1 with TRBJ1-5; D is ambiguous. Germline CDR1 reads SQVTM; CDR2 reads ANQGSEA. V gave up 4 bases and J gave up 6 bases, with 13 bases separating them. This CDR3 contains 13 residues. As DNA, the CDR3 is TGCAGCGTTGGCGCAGGCGTTAGTCAGCCCCAGCATTTT. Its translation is CSVGAGVSQPQHF.

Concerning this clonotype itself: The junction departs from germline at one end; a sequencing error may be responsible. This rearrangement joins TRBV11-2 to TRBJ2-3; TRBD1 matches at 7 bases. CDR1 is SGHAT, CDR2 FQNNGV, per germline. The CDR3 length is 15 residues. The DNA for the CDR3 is TGTGCCAGCAGCGTAGACAGGGTATTATCAGATACGCAGTATTTT. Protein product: CASSVDRVLSDTQYF.

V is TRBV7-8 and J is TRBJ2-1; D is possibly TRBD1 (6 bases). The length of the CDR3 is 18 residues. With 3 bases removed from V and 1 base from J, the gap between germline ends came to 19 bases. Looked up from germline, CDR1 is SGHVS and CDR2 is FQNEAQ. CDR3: CASSFALVGGKSYNEQFF. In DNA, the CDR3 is TGTGCCAGCAGCTTTGCCCTGGTAGGGGGAAAATCCTACAATGAGCAGTTCTTC.

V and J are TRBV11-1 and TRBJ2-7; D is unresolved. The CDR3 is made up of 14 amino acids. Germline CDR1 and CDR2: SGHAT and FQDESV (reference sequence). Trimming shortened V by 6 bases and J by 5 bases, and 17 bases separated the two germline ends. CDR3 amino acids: CASSPIYGSDEQYF. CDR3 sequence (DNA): TGTGCCAGCAGTCCCATTTATGGGTCGGACGAGCAGTACTTC.

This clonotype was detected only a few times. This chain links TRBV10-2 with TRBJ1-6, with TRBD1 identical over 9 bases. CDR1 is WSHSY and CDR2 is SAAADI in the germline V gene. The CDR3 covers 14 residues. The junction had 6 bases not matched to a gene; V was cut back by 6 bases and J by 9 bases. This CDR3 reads CASSTGTGSSPLHF. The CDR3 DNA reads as TGCGCCAGCAGCACCGGGACAGGGTCTTCACCCCTCCACTTT.

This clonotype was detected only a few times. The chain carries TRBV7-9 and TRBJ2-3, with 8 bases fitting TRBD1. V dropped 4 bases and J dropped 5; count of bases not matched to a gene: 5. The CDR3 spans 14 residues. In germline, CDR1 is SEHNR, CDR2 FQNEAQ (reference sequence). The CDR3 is CASSSGQGQDTQYF. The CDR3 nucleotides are TGTGCCAGCAGCTCTGGACAGGGTCAAGATACGCAGTATTTT.